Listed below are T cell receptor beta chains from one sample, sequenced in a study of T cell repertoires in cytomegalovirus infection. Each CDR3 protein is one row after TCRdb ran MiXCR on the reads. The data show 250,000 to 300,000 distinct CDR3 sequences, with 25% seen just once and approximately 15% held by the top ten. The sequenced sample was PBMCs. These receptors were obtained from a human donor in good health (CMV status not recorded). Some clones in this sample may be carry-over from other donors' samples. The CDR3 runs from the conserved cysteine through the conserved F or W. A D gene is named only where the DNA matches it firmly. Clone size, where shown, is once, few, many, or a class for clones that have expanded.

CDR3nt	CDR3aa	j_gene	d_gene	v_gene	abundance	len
TGCAGTGCTCAACCGGACAACCAGGGCTACGAGCAGTACTTC	CSAQPDNQGYEQYF	TRBJ2-7	.	TRBV20-1	few	14
TGTGCCAGCAGTATATACCGGGACAGCAGCTCCTACGAGCAGTACTTC	CASSIYRDSSSYEQYF	TRBJ2-7	TRBD1	TRBV6-1	few	16
TGCAGCGTTCCTCTGCGGTCCGGGACAGGGGATACAGGGCAGTTCTTC	CSVPLRSGTGDTGQFF	TRBJ2-1	TRBD1	TRBV29-1	.	16
TGTGCCAGCAGCCGCCGAAGGGTACCCGAAGCTTTCTTT	CASSRRRVPEAFF	TRBJ1-1	.	TRBV7-8	few	13
TGTGCCAGCAGCTTTCTAAACACAGATACGCAGTATTTT	CASSFLNTDTQYF	TRBJ2-3	.	TRBV7-9	many	13
TGTGCCAGCAGCTTGATGTCGCTTCTTTCCGGGACAGAGACTCACGAGCAGTACTTC	CASSLMSLLSGTETHEQYF	TRBJ2-7	TRBD1	TRBV12-3/TRBV12-4	.	19
TGCAGTGCTAGGGCCCCGACTAGTCCTACGCAGTATTTT	CSARAPTSPTQYF	TRBJ2-3	.	TRBV20-1	.	13
TGTGCCAGCAGTTTCGCCGTGGGCAATCAGCCCCAGCATTTT	CASSFAVGNQPQHF	TRBJ1-5	.	TRBV12-3/TRBV12-4	.	14
TGTGCCAGCAGCCCCGCTCGTGGGCCGGGACCCAACACCGGGGAGCTGTTTTTT	CASSPARGPGPNTGELFF	TRBJ2-2	.	TRBV6-1	many	18
TGCAGTGCTAGCCCGGCCGGGACGGCCCAGCATTTT	CSASPAGTAQHF	TRBJ1-5	.	TRBV20-1	.	12
TGTGCCAGCAGCCCCGGGGTGTGGGGGAACACCGGGGAGCTGTTTTTT	CASSPGVWGNTGELFF	TRBJ2-2	.	TRBV7-6	.	16
TGTGCCACTTGGCGCTCTGGGGCCAACGTCCTGACTTTC	CATWRSGANVLTF	TRBJ2-6	.	TRBV19	.	13
TGTGCCAGCAGTGAATTGGGGGGTTCGAGCACTGAAGCTTTCTTT	CASSELGGSSTEAFF	TRBJ1-1	.	TRBV25-1	few	15
TGCAGTGCTAGAATAAGGCTGCTAGCGGGAGGGGATACGCAGTATTTT	CSARIRLLAGGDTQYF	TRBJ2-3	TRBD2	TRBV20-1	few	16
TGTGCCAGCAGCTTTTTGGCTAGCGGGGTTCGTTCTGGGCAGTTCTTC	CASSFLASGVRSGQFF	TRBJ2-1	TRBD2	TRBV7-9	few	16
TGTGCCAGCAGGGTGACAGGGGGGGATGAAAAACTGTTTTTT	CASRVTGGDEKLFF	TRBJ1-4	TRBD1	TRBV11-2	.	14
TGTGCCAGCAGTCCTTACACAGGTGACTATGGCTACACCTTC	CASSPYTGDYGYTF	TRBJ1-2	.	TRBV28	few	14
TGCGCCAGCTATTACTCTTCCTACAATGAGCAGTTCTTC	CASYYSSYNEQFF	TRBJ2-1	.	TRBV5-1	.	13
TGTGCCAGCAGTTCTCAATGGACAGCCCTTACGACCGGGGAGCTGTTTTTT	CASSSQWTALTTGELFF	TRBJ2-2	.	TRBV28	.	17
TGCAGCGTTGAAGGGGGTGACACTGAAGCTTTCTTT	CSVEGGDTEAFF	TRBJ1-1	.	TRBV29-1	few	12
TGTGCCAGCAGTTACCGTGGGAGCGGGGCCTACGAGCAGTACTTC	CASSYRGSGAYEQYF	TRBJ2-7	TRBD2	TRBV6-5	.	15